Listed below are T cell receptor beta chains from one sample, sequenced in a study of spatial heterogeneity in lung cancer. TCRdb independently ran MiXCR on the 5' RACE reads; one entry per CDR3 protein. Seen here are 30,000 to 35,000 distinct CDR3 sequences, 8.5% to 12% observed once, and the top ten hold over 25%. Here the sequenced sample was PBMCs, taken at follow-up. The source is a female donor with early-stage non-small cell lung cancer. Both conserved end residues are part of each CDR3. The D gene is left open where the match is weak. Part of the rows lack a size; the others show once, few, many or a class for expanded clones.

TRBV7-3	13	-	few	TRBJ2-1	TGTGCCAGCAGTCCTACCTCGGGGGCCGAGCAGTTCTTC	CASSPTSGAEQFF
TRBV30	12	-	many	TRBJ1-2	TGTGCCTGGAGTTTACGGTACTATGGCTACACCTTC	CAWSLRYYGYTF
TRBV5-4	13	-	-	TRBJ1-2	TGTGCCAGCAGCTTGGGACAGTATAGCGGCTACACCTTC	CASSLGQYSGYTF
TRBV19	14	-	-	TRBJ1-4	TGTGCCAGTAGCACATCTGCAACTAATGAAAAACTGTTTTTT	CASSTSATNEKLFF
TRBV12-3/TRBV12-4	12	-	-	TRBJ1-2	TGTGCCAGCACATCTAGCGGCGCTGGCTACACCTTC	CASTSSGAGYTF
TRBV5-1	13	-	few	TRBJ2-1	TGCGCCAGCAGGGCCCCTTCCTACAATGAGCAGTTCTTC	CASRAPSYNEQFF
TRBV20-1	14	TRBD1	many	TRBJ2-1	TGCAGTGCAGAGGCGAGACAGGGGGCGCGGGAGCAGTTCTTC	CSAEARQGAREQFF
TRBV27	15	-	many	TRBJ1-6	TGTGCCAGCTCTAGGGACGGCGCCTATAATTCACCCCTCCACTTT	CASSRDGAYNSPLHF
TRBV6-5	16	-	many	TRBJ1-1	TGTGCCAGCAGATCTGCAGGGTTGGCGATGAACACTGAAGCTTTCTTT	CASRSAGLAMNTEAFF
TRBV7-9	14	TRBD1	many	TRBJ1-6	TGTGCCAGCAGATCCGGGACAGGGGTTTCACCCCTCCACTTT	CASRSGTGVSPLHF
TRBV20-1	14	TRBD1	-	TRBJ1-5	TGCAGTGCTAGGAGCGGACAGGGTACGCAGCCCCAGCATTTT	CSARSGQGTQPQHF
TRBV20-1	11	-	many	TRBJ1-4	TGCAGTGCCGAGATCGGGGGGAAACTGTTTTTT	CSAEIGGKLFF
TRBV29-1	11	-	few	TRBJ2-7	TGCAGCGTTTGGACCTGGGGAGAGCAGTACTTC	CSVWTWGEQYF
TRBV2	13	-	-	TRBJ1-2	TGTGCCAGCAGTGGGGGGGTCGCCTATGGCTACACCTTC	CASSGGVAYGYTF
TRBV9	14	-	many	TRBJ2-7	TGTGCCAGCAGCGTAGGATCGGACTCCTACGAGCAGTACTTC	CASSVGSDSYEQYF
TRBV19	15	-	-	TRBJ1-5	TGTGCCAGTAGTATAGGGGTACGTAGCAATCAGCCCCAGCATTTT	CASSIGVRSNQPQHF
TRBV19	15	-	many	TRBJ2-7	TGTGCCAGTAGTATAGCCTGGGACGGGACCTACGAGCAGTACTTC	CASSIAWDGTYEQYF
TRBV7-2	17	TRBD2	-	TRBJ2-3	TGTGCCAGCAGCCGCGCTTCTCTCGGGGGGGCCTCGGGGACGCAGTATTTT	CASSRASLGGASGTQYF
TRBV2	15	-	many	TRBJ2-7	TGTGCCAGCAGTGGCATGCCTTGGAGCTCCTACGAGCAGTACTTC	CASSGMPWSSYEQYF
TRBV19	16	TRBD1	many	TRBJ1-4	TGTGCCAGTACCATCCCCCGACAGGGTTTGAGTGAAAAACTGTTTTTT	CASTIPRQGLSEKLFF
TRBV10-3	13	TRBD1	few	TRBJ2-3	TGTGCCATCGGGACAGGACGCACAGATACGCAGTATTTT	CAIGTGRTDTQYF
TRBV18	16	TRBD1	many	TRBJ2-3	TGTGCCAGCTCACCACTGCGGGACAGGGTAGGAGATACGCAGTATTTT	CASSPLRDRVGDTQYF
TRBV27	16	TRBD2	-	TRBJ2-5	TGTGCCAGCAGTTCCAGGACTAGCTCTAAGAGGGAGACCCAGTACTTC	CASSSRTSSKRETQYF